One sample yielded the 14 T cell receptor beta chains listed below, sequenced in a study of T-cell memory formation after mild COVID-19 (dated by TCRdb to the early 2020s). Libraries were prepared through 5' RACE. Sequencing was carried out with an Illumina NovaSeq 6000. TCRdb handled the public reads itself, with Q25 trimming in fastp and clone calling in MiXCR, and kept productive beta chains. Duplicate CDR3 protein sequences are folded into a single record with the most common DNA and genes. The sample contains some 490,000 distinct CDR3 sequences, about 18% of them found a single time. The ten largest clonotypes hold roughly an eighth of the sample. Sequenced input: PBMCs or a T cell subset sorted from them (not recorded which). The origin of the receptors is an adult woman who had mild COVID-19 (a few samples of this study predate the infection). The sample titles of this study are shuffled in the database, so cell type and time point are left out; the donor was told from shared clones.

The chain recombines TRBV12-3 or TRBV12-4 with TRBJ2-1, with D possibly being TRBD1 or TRBD2 (6 bases each). This CDR3 is 15 amino acids long. V lost 6 bases, J lost 5 bases, and 17 bases lay in between. For the CDR3, the DNA is TGTGCCAGCAGCCCCGGAGGGGGGTTTGACAATGAGCAGTTCTTC. Amino acids: CASSPGGGFDNEQFF.

This clonotype was seen more than once but under ten times. The rearrangement uses TRBV11-2 and TRBJ2-3, with 13 bases that match TRBD2. Unmatched junction bases numbered 8, after V lost 0 bases and J lost 2 bases. There are 19 residues in the CDR3. Germline-derived CDR1 and CDR2 are SGHAT and FQNNGV. In DNA, the CDR3 is TGTGCCAGCAGCTTAGACGGACTAGCGGGAGTAGGGAACACAGATACGCAGTATTTT. Its translation is CASSLDGLAGVGNTDTQYF.

This chain connects TRBV24-1 to TRBJ2-1; TRBD2 matches at 8 bases. V gave up 5 bases and J gave up 2 bases; unmatched junction bases: 4. The CDR3 runs 15 residues. Germline CDR1 is KGHDR and CDR2 is SFDVKD. The CDR3 coding sequence is TGTGCCACCAGTGCTGCGGGAGGCCCCTACAATGAGCAGTTCTTC. Translated: CATSAAGGPYNEQFF.

This clonotype was counted many times. V gene TRBV7-2 combines with J gene TRBJ1-4; D is perhaps TRBD1 (5 bases). This CDR3 spans 15 amino acids. In germline, CDR1 is SGHTA, CDR2 FQGNSA. Trimming took off 5 bases at V and 8 bases at J, with 18 bases between the two ends. The CDR3 nucleotides read TGTGCCAGCAGCACAGGCATTCCGAAGAAAGAAAAACTGTTTTTT. Translating gives CASSTGIPKKEKLFF.

The chain carries TRBV18 and TRBJ2-7, with TRBD1 matching 8 bases. V lost 3 bases and J lost 3; bases outside the gene matches: 7. There are 15 residues in the CDR3. Germline loops: CDR1 KGHSH, CDR2 LQKENI. This CDR3 is CASSPPDRVSYEQYF. The CDR3 DNA follows: TGTGCCAGCTCACCTCCGGACAGGGTGAGCTACGAGCAGTACTTC.

In DNA form, the CDR3 reads TGTGCCAGCAGCTTAGAGGTTGCCACTCTCTATGGCTACACCTTC. Residues: CASSLEVATLYGYTF. V gene TRBV7-2 combines with J gene TRBJ1-2, with D uncertain. This CDR3 comprises 15 residues. V was cut by 1 base and J by 4 bases, with 13 bases left in between. CDR1 and CDR2 from the germline V gene are SGHTA and FQGNSA.

This clonotype has at least ten counts. The rearrangement links TRBV5-4 to TRBJ2-2, with 9 bases lining up with TRBD1. Germline values: CDR1 SGHNT, CDR2 YYREEE (reference sequence). The CDR3 length is 15 residues. V lost 3 bases to trimming and J lost 8 bases; unmatched junction nucleotides: 8. CDR3 DNA: TGTGCCAGCAGCTCGCGGACAGGGGCACTGGGGGAGCTGTTTTTT. Encoded protein: CASSSRTGALGELFF.

This clonotype has just a few counts. V is TRBV30 and J is TRBJ2-2, with 14 bases identical to TRBD2. This CDR3 contains 14 residues. Germline values: CDR1 GTSNPN, CDR2 SVGIG (reference sequence). After removal of 5 bases from V and 7 bases from J, the junction contained 3 bases not matched to a gene. CDR3 in DNA: TGTGCCTGGCGGACTAGCGGGGGGCACGGGGAGCTGTTTTTT. This gives the protein CAWRTSGGHGELFF.

There are many counts of this clonotype. The chain employs TRBV12-3 or TRBV12-4 and TRBJ1-2; the match to TRBD1 covers 11 bases. The CDR3 is made up of 15 amino acids. Losses at the gene ends were 4 bases for V and 8 bases for J; bases not matched to a gene: 9. The CDR3 spells CASSWSGQGAKGYTF. The CDR3 nucleotides read TGTGCCAGCAGTTGGAGTGGACAGGGGGCGAAAGGCTACACCTTC.

This clonotype has a handful of counts. The rearrangement joins TRBV5-4 to TRBJ2-5; the D gene is possibly TRBD1 (5 bases). V lost 6 bases and J lost 0, with 6 bases in between. CDR1 SGHNT and CDR2 YYREEE come from the germline V gene (reference sequence). The CDR3 extends over 12 amino acids. CDR3 region: CASKGYQETQYF. CDR3 bases: TGTGCCAGCAAGGGGTACCAAGAGACCCAGTACTTC.

This clonotype was observed a few times. The chain combines TRBV5-4 with TRBJ1-2, with 7 bases aligning to TRBD1. The CDR3 covers 14 residues. Germline V gives CDR1 SGHNT, CDR2 YYREEE (reference sequence). J lost 8 bases, V lost 4 bases, and 11 bases had no gene match. CDR3 bases: TGTGCCAGCAGCGTAACAGGGGCCACTGGGGGCTACACCTTC. As protein: CASSVTGATGGYTF.

The chain uses TRBV12-3 or TRBV12-4 and TRBJ2-7; no firm D call. CDR3 length equals 15 residues. Deletions cut 4 bases from V and 0 bases from J, with 13 bases between. Here the CDR3 DNA reads TGTGCCAGCAGTTGGATGGCTTTTGCCTCCTACGAGCAGTACTTC. Encoded protein: CASSWMAFASYEQYF.

The chain is built from TRBV5-1 and TRBJ1-2; 11 bases align to TRBD1. V lost 4 bases, J lost 3 bases, and 5 bases stayed unmatched. This CDR3 has 15 amino acids. Germline loops: CDR1 SGHRS, CDR2 YFSETQ. CDR3 sequence (DNA): TGCGCCAGCAGCGTCGGACAGGGGGCGGACTATGGCTACACCTTC. It translates to CASSVGQGADYGYTF.

This clonotype was seen only a few times. This chain connects TRBV30 to TRBJ2-5, with 7 nucleotides matching TRBD1. Trimming cost V 0 bases and J 3 bases; bases outside gene matches: 10. Per the germline V gene, CDR1 is GTSNPN and CDR2 is SVGIG (reference sequence). The CDR3 totals 16 residues. CDR3 region: CAWSVRGGSGKETQYF. CDR3 nucleotide sequence: TGTGCCTGGAGTGTGAGAGGGGGCAGCGGTAAAGAGACCCAGTACTTC.